Listed below are T cell receptor beta chains from one sample, sequenced in a study of blood T cell repertoires in COVID-19. Using immunoSEQ multiplex PCR, the repertoire was profiled, and TCRdb retains in-frame clones only, with some absent. The table lists over 300,000 clones, under 90% of them singletons. Sequencing was carried out using PBMCs or T cells enriched from blood (not recorded which). The receptors here all came from a woman younger than 35 who had recovered from COVID-19. CDR3s include the opening cysteine and the closing phenylalanine or tryptophan. The D gene is left open where the match is weak. The size of a clone is reported for some rows only, either as once, few or many, or as a class for expanded clones.

TRBV27	.	TRBJ2-7	TRBD1	TGTGCCAGCAGAACCGGGACAGGGTCCTCCTACGAGCAGTACTTC	CASRTGTGSSYEQYF
TRBV4-1	.	TRBJ2-1	.	TGCGCCAGCAGCCAAGAGAGTTTCTACAATGAGCAGTTCTTC	CASSQESFYNEQFF
TRBV11-2	.	TRBJ2-1	.	TGTGCCAGCAGCTCCTTGGGCGACCTGGGGAGCTCCTACAATGAGCAGTTCTTC	CASSSLGDLGSSYNEQFF
TRBV7-2	.	TRBJ2-5	.	TGTGCCAGCAGCTTAGGGGTCGGGGAGACCCAGTACTTC	CASSLGVGETQYF
TRBV11-2	.	TRBJ2-2	TRBD1	TGTGCCAGCAGCACCCGGACAGGGGCCGGGGAGCTGTTTTTT	CASSTRTGAGELFF
TRBV5-1	.	TRBJ2-3	TRBD2	TGCGCCAGCAGCTTAGGACTAGCGGGAGGGACAGATACGCAGTATTTT	CASSLGLAGGTDTQYF
TRBV4-1	once	TRBJ2-7	TRBD1	TGCGCCAGCAGCCGGACAGGGGCCCTCTACGAGCAGTACTTC	CASSRTGALYEQYF
TRBV30	.	TRBJ1-2	.	TGTGCCTGGGGCGTCTCAGGATGGGATGGCTACACCTTC	CAWGVSGWDGYTF
TRBV5-4	.	TRBJ2-6	.	TGTGCCAGCAGCTTGGTCGGGGTCCTTGGGGCCAACGTCCTGACTTTC	CASSLVGVLGANVLTF
TRBV30	once	TRBJ1-4	.	TGTGCCTGGACTGGAACAGGGATGGGCGAAAAACTGTTTTTT	CAWTGTGMGEKLFF
TRBV24-1	few	TRBJ1-5	TRBD1	TGTGCCACCAGTGAGGATACAGGGGGCCCTCAGCCCCAGCATTTT	CATSEDTGGPQPQHF
TRBV5-6	.	TRBJ1-4	.	TGTGCCAGCAGCTTGACCACGGGGGGCAGTAATGAAAAACTGTTTTTT	CASSLTTGGSNEKLFF
TRBV5-6	.	TRBJ1-2	.	TGTGCCAGCAGCTTGCTCCTCGGGGGGAAGTCGGATGGCTACACCTTC	CASSLLLGGKSDGYTF
TRBV2	.	TRBJ1-1	.	TGTGCCGACAGAACAGGGCCCAACATGAACACTGAAGCTTTCTTT	CADRTGPNMNTEAFF
TRBV7-9	.	TRBJ2-5	TRBD2	TGTGCCAGCAGCTTAGCGGGGGGGGTCCAAGAGACCCAGTACTTC	CASSLAGGVQETQYF
TRBV28	.	TRBJ2-1	TRBD1	TGTGCCAGCAAGGGGGACAGGGCCTACAATGAGCAGTTCTTC	CASKGDRAYNEQFF
TRBV7-9	.	TRBJ1-6	.	TGTGCCAGCAGCTTGGGGGCTGATAATTCACCCCTCCACTTT	CASSLGADNSPLHF
TRBV7-9	.	TRBJ1-1	.	TGTGCCAGCAGCTTAGTGGCAGGGAACACTGAAGCTTTCTTT	CASSLVAGNTEAFF
TRBV29-1	.	TRBJ2-7	TRBD2	TGCAGCGTTGATGTCGGGGGGAGCTCCTACGAGCAGTACTTC	CSVDVGGSSYEQYF
TRBV7-3	.	TRBJ2-3	.	TGTGCCAGCGCCAGGACACAGAGCACAGATACGCAGTATTTT	CASARTQSTDTQYF
TRBV7-9	.	TRBJ1-5	TRBD1	TGTGCCAGCAGCCTACAGGGGGGGCTGCAGCATTTT	CASSLQGGLQHF
TRBV19	.	TRBJ1-1	.	TGTGCCAGCAGTCAGGGTCTGAACACTGAAGCTTTCTTT	CASSQGLNTEAFF
TRBV5-6	.	TRBJ1-1	TRBD1	TGTGCCAGCAGCTTTGACAGGGGTCTCGAAATGAACACTGAAGCTTTCTTT	CASSFDRGLEMNTEAFF
TRBV13	.	TRBJ2-1	TRBD2	TGTGCCAGCAGCTTGGTAGTCGGGGGGTACAATGAGCAGTTCTTC	CASSLVVGGYNEQFF
TRBV3-1/TRBV3-2	.	TRBJ2-7	TRBD2	TGTGCCAGCAGCCAATCGACTAGCGGCGTGGGAAGGGAGCAGTACTTC	CASSQSTSGVGREQYF
TRBV7-9	once	TRBJ1-1	TRBD1	TGTGCCAGCAGCCTACAGGGGACGGGGAACACTGAAGCTTTCTTT	CASSLQGTGNTEAFF
TRBV28	.	TRBJ2-7	.	TGTGCCAGCAGTCCCTCGGGGTACCGCTACGAGCAGTACTTC	CASSPSGYRYEQYF
TRBV5-1	.	TRBJ2-1	TRBD2	TGCGCCAGCAGCCTTAGCGGGTACTACAATGAGCAGTTCTTC	CASSLSGYYNEQFF
TRBV11-1	.	TRBJ1-5	TRBD1	TGTGCCAGCAGCTTGAGACAGGGGGCTGGAGATCAGCCCCAGCATTTT	CASSLRQGAGDQPQHF
TRBV12-5	.	TRBJ2-7	.	TGTGCTAGTGGTTTGGACACGTTCGGGGGCTACGAGCAGTACTTC	CASGLDTFGGYEQYF
TRBV27	few	TRBJ2-7	TRBD2	TGTGCCAGCAGTTTTACTAGCGGGAACGAGCAGTACTTC	CASSFTSGNEQYF
TRBV12-5	.	TRBJ1-1	TRBD1	TGTGCTAGCTCCGAGACAGGGACGGGGGCTGAAGCTTTCTTT	CASSETGTGAEAFF
TRBV30	.	TRBJ1-6	.	TGTGCCTGGAGTTACAGGTCATCACCCCTCCACTTT	CAWSYRSSPLHF
TRBV10-2	.	TRBJ2-2	.	TGCGCCAGCAGTTGGGGGCAAATCGGGGAGCTGTTTTTT	CASSWGQIGELFF
TRBV5-4	.	TRBJ2-5	TRBD1	TGTGCCAGCAGCCTTCAGGGGGCGTTGGAGACCCAGTACTTC	CASSLQGALETQYF